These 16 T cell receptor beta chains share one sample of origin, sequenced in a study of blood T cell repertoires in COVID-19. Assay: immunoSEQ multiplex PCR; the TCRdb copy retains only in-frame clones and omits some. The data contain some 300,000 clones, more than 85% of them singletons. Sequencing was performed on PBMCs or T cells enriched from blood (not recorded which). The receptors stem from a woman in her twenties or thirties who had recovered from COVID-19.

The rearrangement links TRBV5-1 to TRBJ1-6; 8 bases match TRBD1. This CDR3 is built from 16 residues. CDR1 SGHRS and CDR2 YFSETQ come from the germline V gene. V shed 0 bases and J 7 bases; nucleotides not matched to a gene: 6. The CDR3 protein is CASSLGQGSKNSPLHF. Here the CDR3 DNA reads TGCGCCAGCAGCTTGGGACAGGGGAGTAAGAATTCACCCCTCCACTTT.

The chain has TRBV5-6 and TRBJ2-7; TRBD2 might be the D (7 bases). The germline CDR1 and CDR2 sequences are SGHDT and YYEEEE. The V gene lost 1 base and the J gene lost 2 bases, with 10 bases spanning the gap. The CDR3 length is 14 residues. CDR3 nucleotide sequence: TGTGCCAGCAGCTTGACAGGGACTACCTACGAGCAGTACTTC. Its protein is CASSLTGTTYEQYF.

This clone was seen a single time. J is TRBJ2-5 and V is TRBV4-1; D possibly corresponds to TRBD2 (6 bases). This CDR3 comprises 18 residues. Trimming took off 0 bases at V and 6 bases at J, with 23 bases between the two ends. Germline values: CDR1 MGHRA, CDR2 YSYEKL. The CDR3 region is CASSQDPWPAGFSKTQYF. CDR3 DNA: TGCGCCAGCAGCCAAGATCCCTGGCCAGCGGGCTTTTCAAAGACCCAGTACTTC.

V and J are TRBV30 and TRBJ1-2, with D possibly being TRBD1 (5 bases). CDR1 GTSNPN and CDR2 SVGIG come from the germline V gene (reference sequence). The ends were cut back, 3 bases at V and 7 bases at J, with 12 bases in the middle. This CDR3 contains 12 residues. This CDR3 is CAWREGLGGYTF. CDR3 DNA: TGTGCCTGGAGGGAGGGGTTGGGTGGCTACACCTTC.

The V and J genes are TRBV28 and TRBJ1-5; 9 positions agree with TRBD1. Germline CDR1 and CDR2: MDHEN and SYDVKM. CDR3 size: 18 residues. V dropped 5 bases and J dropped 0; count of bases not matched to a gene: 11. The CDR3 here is CASSLPGTGTNSNQPQHF. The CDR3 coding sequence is TGTGCCAGCAGTCTACCAGGGACAGGGACTAATAGCAATCAGCCCCAGCATTTT.

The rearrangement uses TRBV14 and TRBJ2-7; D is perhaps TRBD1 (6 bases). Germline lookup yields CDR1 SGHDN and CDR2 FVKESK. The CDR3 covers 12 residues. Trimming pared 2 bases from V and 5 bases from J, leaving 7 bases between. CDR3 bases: TGTGCCAGCAGCCAACAGGGGAACGAGCAGTACTTC. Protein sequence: CASSQQGNEQYF.

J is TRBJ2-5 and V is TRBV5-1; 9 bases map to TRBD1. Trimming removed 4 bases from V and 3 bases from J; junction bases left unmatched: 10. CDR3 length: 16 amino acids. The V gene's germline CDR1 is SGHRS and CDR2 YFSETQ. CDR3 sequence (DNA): TGCGCCAGCAGCGCGGGACCGGGACAGGGAGAAGAGACCCAGTACTTC. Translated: CASSAGPGQGEETQYF.

CDR3 residues: CASRGPAGRGYF. The CDR3 region has the DNA TGTGCCAGTCGGGGACCGGCCGGGAGGGGGTACTTC. The gene calls are TRBV2 and TRBJ2-7; TRBD2 matches 8 bases. V shed 9 bases and J 12 bases; nucleotides not matched to a gene: 13. Germline V lookup: CDR1 SNHLY, CDR2 FYNNEI. This CDR3 contains 12 residues.

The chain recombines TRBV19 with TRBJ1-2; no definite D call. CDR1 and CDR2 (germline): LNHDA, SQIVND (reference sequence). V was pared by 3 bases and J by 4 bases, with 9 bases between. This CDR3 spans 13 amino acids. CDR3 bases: TGTGCCAGTAGTATCGGAGGGATCTATGGCTACACCTTC. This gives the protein CASSIGGIYGYTF.

CDR3 protein: CASSPHKEITGELFF. The CDR3 region has the DNA TGTGCCAGCTCACCACATAAGGAGATCACCGGGGAGCTGTTTTTT. This sequence joins TRBV18 and TRBJ2-2; D ambiguous. Germline V gene lookup returns CDR1 KGHSH and CDR2 LQKENI. V shed 1 base and J shed 4 bases, with 10 bases lying between them. This CDR3 contains 15 residues.

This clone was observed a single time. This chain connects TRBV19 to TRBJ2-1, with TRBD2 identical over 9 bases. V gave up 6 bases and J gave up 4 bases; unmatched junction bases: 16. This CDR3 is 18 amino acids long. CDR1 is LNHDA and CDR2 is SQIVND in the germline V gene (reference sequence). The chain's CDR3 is CASSPMERAGGPYNEQFF. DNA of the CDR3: TGTGCCAGTAGCCCAATGGAGCGGGCGGGGGGGCCTTACAATGAGCAGTTCTTC.

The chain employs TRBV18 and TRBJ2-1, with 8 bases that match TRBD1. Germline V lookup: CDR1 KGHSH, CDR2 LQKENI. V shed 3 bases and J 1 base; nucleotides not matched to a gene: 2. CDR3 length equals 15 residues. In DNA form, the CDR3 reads TGTGCCAGCTCACCTTGGACAGGGTCCTACAATGAGCAGTTCTTC. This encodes CASSPWTGSYNEQFF. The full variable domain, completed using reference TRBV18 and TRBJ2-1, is NAGVMQNPRHLVRRRGQEARLRCSPMKGHSHVYWYRQLPEEGLKFMVYLQKENIIDESGMPKERFSAEFPKEGPSILRIQQVVRGDSAAYFCASSPWTGSYNEQFFGPGTRLTVL.

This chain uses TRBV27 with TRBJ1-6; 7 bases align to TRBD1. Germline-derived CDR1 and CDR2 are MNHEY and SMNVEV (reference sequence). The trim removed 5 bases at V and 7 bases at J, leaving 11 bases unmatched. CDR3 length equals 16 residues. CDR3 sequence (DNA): TGTGCCAGCAGTCTAAAGGCAGGGGGATGGAATTCACCCCTCCACTTT. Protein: CASSLKAGGWNSPLHF.

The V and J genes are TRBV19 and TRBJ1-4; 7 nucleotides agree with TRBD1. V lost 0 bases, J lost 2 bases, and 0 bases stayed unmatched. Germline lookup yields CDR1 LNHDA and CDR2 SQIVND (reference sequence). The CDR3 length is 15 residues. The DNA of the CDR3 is TGTGCCAGTAGTATAGACAGGGGGACTAATGAAAAACTGTTTTTT. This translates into CASSIDRGTNEKLFF. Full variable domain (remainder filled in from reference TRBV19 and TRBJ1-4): DGGITQSPKYLFRKEGQNVTLSCEQNLNHDAMYWYRQDPGQGLRLIYYSQIVNDFQKGDIAEGYSVSREKKESFPLTVTSAQKNPTAFYLCASSIDRGTNEKLFFGSGTQLSVL.

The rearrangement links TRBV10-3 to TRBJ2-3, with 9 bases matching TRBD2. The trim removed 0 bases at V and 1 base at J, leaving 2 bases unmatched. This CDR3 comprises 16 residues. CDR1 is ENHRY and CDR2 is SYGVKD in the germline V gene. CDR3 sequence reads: CAISESGGGGTDTQYF. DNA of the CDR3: TGTGCCATCAGTGAGTCCGGCGGGGGGGGCACAGATACGCAGTATTTT.

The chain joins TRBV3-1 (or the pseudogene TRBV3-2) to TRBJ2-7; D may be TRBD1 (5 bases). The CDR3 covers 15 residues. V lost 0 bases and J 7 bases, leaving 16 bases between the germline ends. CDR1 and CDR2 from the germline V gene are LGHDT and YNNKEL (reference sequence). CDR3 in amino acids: CASSQDPRSQGEQYF. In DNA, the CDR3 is TGTGCCAGCAGCCAAGATCCCCGATCTCAGGGTGAGCAGTACTTC.